This entry concerns a single T cell receptor beta chain. What it recognizes is unknown. Its ends do not fully match the called genes, so a read error is possible. This sample is part of a study of OX40 agonist ivuxolimab in advanced cancers. Turning to the study itself: Participants could have had prior anti-PD-1, anti-PD-L1 or anti-CTLA-4 therapy, and approximately 40% had some. Whole-study findings and limits: Compared with CD4+, CD8+ T cells on average had more expanded clones.

The CDR3 extends over 16 amino acids. Germline V lookup: CDR1 SGHAT, CDR2 FQNNGV. TCRdb keeps only in-frame clones here, not all; method: immunoSEQ multiplex PCR. The sample has tens of thousands of clones; 70% to 90% are singletons. This sequence joins TRBV11-2 and TRBJ2-1, with TRBD1 matching 9 bases. The clonotype comes from an adult with an advanced solid tumor such as melanoma, head and neck, liver or kidney cancer. Sequenced here: CD4+ or CD8+ T cells sorted from blood, sampled in a trial of the OX40 agonist ivuxolimab. The CDR3 here is CASSLGGWDRDNEQFF. In nucleotides, the CDR3 is TGTGCCAGCAGTTTAGGGGGTTGGGACAGGGACAATGAGCAGTTCTTC.